This TCR beta chain was recorded in a study of T cells in Graves' hyperthyroidism and ophthalmopathy. The CDR3 spans 13 residues. Germline V gives CDR1 SGHDT, CDR2 YYEEEE. V was cut by 4 bases and J by 0 bases, with 7 bases left in between. Researchers took RNA transcripts and amplified the TCR beta CDR3 regions from them. HTBI primers were the set used in a first-round RT-PCR of the TCR CDR3. TCRdb called the multiplex PCR reads again in MiXCR, with one record for every CDR3 protein. The sample contains hundreds of thousands of distinct CDR3 sequences, around 15% of which appear only once. Each patient was aged 18 to 65 and had newly diagnosed hyperthyroidism of under 2 months' duration. Broader study findings: Among thyroid clonotypes expanded above 0.001, most also appeared in blood.

This clonotype was detected ten times or more. The target antigen is unknown. The clonotype originates from a woman under 30 with Graves' hyperthyroidism. Sequenced sample: blood. This sequence joins TRBV5-6 and TRBJ1-1; D not resolved. The CDR3 loop reads CASSDRMNTEAFF. CDR3 DNA sequence: TGTGCCAGCAGCGATCGGATGAACACTGAAGCTTTCTTT.